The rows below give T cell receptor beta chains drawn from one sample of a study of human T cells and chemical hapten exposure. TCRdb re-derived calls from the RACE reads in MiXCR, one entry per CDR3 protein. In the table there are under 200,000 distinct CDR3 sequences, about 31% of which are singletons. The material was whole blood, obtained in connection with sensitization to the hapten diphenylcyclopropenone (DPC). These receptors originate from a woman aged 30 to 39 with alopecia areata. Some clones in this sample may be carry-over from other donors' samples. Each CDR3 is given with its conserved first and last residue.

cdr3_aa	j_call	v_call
CASRPQGERVEQYF	TRBJ2-7	TRBV27
CTSSGDRGVYNSPLHF	TRBJ1-6	TRBV7-9
CSNKGTGNTEAFF	TRBJ1-1	TRBV29-1
CASSIGRINEQFF	TRBJ2-1	TRBV11-1
CASSPLRLADEMNEQFF	TRBJ2-1	TRBV27
CASSRLGDMNTEAFF	TRBJ1-1	TRBV4-1
CSARKLAANYEQYF	TRBJ2-7	TRBV20-1
CASSYSGWNEETQYF	TRBJ2-5	TRBV6-2/TRBV6-3
CAWSLGGGEQYF	TRBJ2-7	TRBV30
CASSATGSHVDTQYF	TRBJ2-3	TRBV6-1
CASSLGQGTLGTEAFF	TRBJ1-1	TRBV5-1
CASRGVTEKLFF	TRBJ1-4	TRBV28
CASSSNRGNTGELFF	TRBJ2-2	TRBV5-1
CSVSGGRGTGELFF	TRBJ2-2	TRBV29-1
CASSDFDRANSPLHF	TRBJ1-6	TRBV25-1
CASGTGGWYEQYF	TRBJ2-7	TRBV7-2
CASSQDARQGANEKLFF	TRBJ1-4	TRBV4-2
CASSLYPGGEQYF	TRBJ2-7	TRBV27
CSVGGGAETQYF	TRBJ2-5	TRBV29-1
CASSLTGGRTEAFF	TRBJ1-1	TRBV5-1
CASSLVGTADEQFF	TRBJ2-1	TRBV7-2
CASSYIGQGWYGYTF	TRBJ1-2	TRBV6-2/TRBV6-3
CASSLTGDQPQHF	TRBJ1-5	TRBV12-3/TRBV12-4
CASSTPGTSGRYEQYF	TRBJ2-7	TRBV28
CASSLRLDSNQPQHF	TRBJ1-5	TRBV19
CASSQDIGQKETQYF	TRBJ2-5	TRBV3-1
CASSQDRVTNEKLFF	TRBJ1-4	TRBV4-2
CSVAPRDTEAFF	TRBJ1-1	TRBV29-1
CASSQAPGSGNTIYF	TRBJ1-3	TRBV14
CASSQESRAQRKLFF	TRBJ1-4	TRBV4-2
CASSQARTAGNTIYF	TRBJ1-3	TRBV4-1
CASSFAGFEAFF	TRBJ1-1	TRBV28
CASRGTEYNEQFF	TRBJ2-1	TRBV7-9
CASSHDLQGNSPLHF	TRBJ1-6	TRBV4-3
CASSERGAYNTGELFF	TRBJ2-2	TRBV10-2
CASSFGEQFF	TRBJ2-1	TRBV11-2
CASSQIKLAGLLYEQYF	TRBJ2-7	TRBV6-2/TRBV6-3
CASSFLGSNYGYTF	TRBJ1-2	TRBV28
CASSHLAGGDNEQFF	TRBJ2-1	TRBV28
CASSQTTGTEAFF	TRBJ1-1	TRBV14
CASRAWTGEETQYF	TRBJ2-5	TRBV27
CASSHHATNEKLFF	TRBJ1-4	TRBV28
CASSPEAGVRELFF	TRBJ2-2	TRBV7-9
CSVGPAGGQETQYF	TRBJ2-5	TRBV29-1
CASSLDLDPYEQYF	TRBJ2-7	TRBV7-9
CASSIRTGTDTQYF	TRBJ2-3	TRBV13
CASSKGRMNTEAFF	TRBJ1-1	TRBV9
CASSLGQASYEQYF	TRBJ2-7	TRBV5-1
CASSLEGLGSNNEQFF	TRBJ2-1	TRBV11-1
CSARTGTYGYTF	TRBJ1-2	TRBV20-1
CAWNKGAGELFF	TRBJ2-2	TRBV30
CASSQESLIGTGPYEQYF	TRBJ2-7	TRBV4-3
CASSQHLTDLNIQYF	TRBJ2-4	TRBV4-3
CASSPLDRENSPLHF	TRBJ1-6	TRBV25-1
CATSRSDGPYGYTF	TRBJ1-2	TRBV15
CASSPGQGNTEAFF	TRBJ1-1	TRBV6-4
CSGAGTGGADTQYF	TRBJ2-3	TRBV29-1
CASSERERLGRETQYF	TRBJ2-5	TRBV6-1
CASSGGRTGFGQPQHF	TRBJ1-5	TRBV2
CASSVGQINTGELFF	TRBJ2-2	TRBV9